Shown below are 26 T cell receptor beta chains from a single sample sequenced in a study of regulatory T cells in long-lasting Graves disease. Described time point: newly diagnosed GD, antithyroid drugs for less than 3 months. Following extraction of RNA from PBMCs, that RNA was used to make the TCR library. Building of the TCR beta libraries involved iRepertoire HTBI primers and Arm-PCR of CDR3 regions. TCRdb analysed the multiplex PCR reads with MiXCR anew, one entry per CDR3 protein. The sample records about 540,000 distinct CDR3 sequences, 13% being singletons. Separately, the same data were catalogued under a study of T cells in Graves' hyperthyroidism and ophthalmopathy.

Specimen: peripheral blood mononuclear cells (PBMCs), collected at new diagnosis, from a patient treated with antithyroid drugs. The receptor source for this set is a man aged 25 to 45 with Graves disease.

This clonotype was counted ten times or more. The CDR3 nucleotides read TGTGCCAGCAGTTTAGGGAGCGAGCAGTACTTC. This translates into CASSLGSEQYF. V is TRBV28 and J is TRBJ2-7; D might be TRBD2 (5 bases). Trimming removed 2 bases at V and 6 bases at J, with 5 bases between. In germline, CDR1 is MDHEN, CDR2 SYDVKM. The CDR3 runs to 11 residues.

This clonotype was recorded many times. J is TRBJ2-4 and V is TRBV12-3 or TRBV12-4; the match to TRBD1 covers 9 bases. V trimming: 6 bases; J trimming: 5 bases; junction bases outside the gene matches: 8. There are 15 residues in the CDR3. As DNA, the CDR3 is TGTGCCAGCAGCCTACAGGGGGCAGGGGAAAACATTCAGTACTTC. It is translated as CASSLQGAGENIQYF.

This clonotype was observed a few times. The chain joins TRBV6-2 or TRBV6-3 to TRBJ2-3; D not resolved. V gave up 8 bases and J gave up 2 bases, with 17 bases separating them. The germline gives CDR1 MNHEY, CDR2 SVGEGT. CDR3 length equals 15 residues. In nucleotides, the CDR3 is TGTGCCAGCGCCGGCATAACTTGGGTCACAGATACGCAGTATTTT. The encoded protein is CASAGITWVTDTQYF.

In its sample, this clonotype was seen many times. The V gene is TRBV28, the J gene TRBJ2-5, with 8 bases that match TRBD2. This CDR3 is built from 14 residues. Per the germline V gene, CDR1 is MDHEN and CDR2 is SYDVKM. Trimming took 6 bases from V and 5 from J; bases not matched to a gene: 8. This chain's CDR3 is CASSQSGSRETQYF. DNA of the CDR3: TGTGCCAGCAGCCAAAGCGGGAGCAGGGAGACCCAGTACTTC.

The table lists this clonotype with many counts. The V call is TRBV6-1, the J call TRBJ1-1; 10 bases are a match to TRBD1. The V gene end was trimmed by 6 bases and the J gene end by 0 bases; junction bases not matched to a gene: 1. The CDR3 contains 14 residues. Per the germline V gene, CDR1 is MNHNS and CDR2 is SASEGT. The CDR3 spells CASRTGGLNTEAFF. CDR3 DNA: TGTGCCAGCAGGACAGGGGGCCTGAACACTGAAGCTTTCTTT.

This clonotype came up many times. The chain links TRBV20-1 to TRBJ1-4; a weak D match, TRBD1 (5 bases). The germline V gene encodes CDR1 DFQATT and CDR2 SNEGSKA (reference sequence). V was shortened by 3 bases and J by 6 bases, with 14 bases between the two germline ends. The CDR3 runs to 14 residues. The CDR3, as DNA: TGCAGTGCTAGGTCGACAGCAACCCATGAAAAACTGTTTTTT. Translating gives CSARSTATHEKLFF.

The sample holds many counts of this clonotype. The V call is TRBV12-3 or TRBV12-4, the J call TRBJ1-5, with D possibly being TRBD1 (6 bases). The CDR3 runs to 13 residues. The V gene lost 4 bases and the J gene lost 4 bases, with 8 bases spanning the gap. This CDR3 is CASSYTGNQPQHF. The CDR3 nucleotides are TGTGCCAGCAGTTACACAGGGAATCAGCCCCAGCATTTT.

This clonotype was detected many times. The J gene is TRBJ2-1, the V gene TRBV28, with 14 bases matching TRBD2. CDR1 is MDHEN, CDR2 SYDVKM, per germline. This CDR3 contains 15 residues. Unmatched junction bases numbered 8, after V lost 6 bases and J lost 10 bases. CDR3: CASSTRTSGRREQFF. The CDR3 DNA is TGTGCCAGCAGCACACGGACTAGCGGGAGGCGAGAGCAGTTCTTC.

This chain links TRBV11-2 with TRBJ2-7, with a tentative D call TRBD2 (7 bases). Germline lookup yields CDR1 SGHAT and CDR2 FQNNGV. The V gene lost 5 bases and the J gene lost 0 bases, with 20 bases spanning the gap. The CDR3 has 17 residues. CDR3: CASSPRGRGLSSYEQYF. The DNA of the CDR3 is TGTGCCAGCAGCCCGCGGGGGCGGGGGCTGAGCTCCTACGAGCAGTACTTC.

A few counts support this clonotype. The chain recombines TRBV12-3 or TRBV12-4 with TRBJ2-7; D is undetermined. The CDR3 has 13 amino acids. Deletions cut 5 bases from V and 7 bases from J, with 15 bases between. The CDR3 nucleotides read TGTGCCAGCAGTGCCGAGCCCCCTAGGGAGCAGTACTTC. It encodes CASSAEPPREQYF.

This clonotype was detected ten times or more. This chain links TRBV10-2 with TRBJ2-7, with TRBD2 matching over 9 bases. CDR3 length: 17 amino acids. In germline, CDR1 is WSHSY, CDR2 SAAADI. V lost 3 bases to trimming and J lost 6 bases; unmatched junction nucleotides: 15. CDR3 sequence reads: CASSEPRGLASHSEQYF. Here the CDR3 DNA reads TGCGCCAGCAGTGAACCTCGCGGACTAGCGTCTCATAGCGAGCAGTACTTC.

This clonotype has at least ten counts. The chain is built from TRBV7-9 and TRBJ2-7; possibly TRBD2 for D (5 bases). This CDR3 region has 14 residues. Germline-derived CDR1 and CDR2 are SEHNR and FQNEAQ (reference sequence). Trimming removed 4 bases from V and 5 bases from J, with 15 bases in between. This CDR3 reads CASSWLLGNHEQYF. In nucleotides, the CDR3 is TGTGCCAGCAGCTGGCTCCTCGGGAACCACGAGCAGTACTTC.

There are many counts of this clonotype. V usage is TRBV7-2 and J usage is TRBJ2-3; 10 nucleotides match TRBD2. V lost 0 bases to trimming and J lost 1 base; unmatched junction nucleotides: 1. The CDR3 is 16 amino acids. CDR1 and CDR2 (germline): SGHTA, FQGNSA. The CDR3 DNA reads TGTGCCAGCAGCTTAGCCGGGACTAGCGGCACAGATACGCAGTATTTT. Its translation: CASSLAGTSGTDTQYF.

Many counts were recorded for this clonotype. The chain uses TRBV30 and TRBJ1-6, with D hard to call. CDR3 length: 13 residues. The V end was cut by 4 bases, the J end by 7 bases, with 11 bases between. Germline assignment: CDR1 GTSNPN and CDR2 SVGIG (reference sequence). The CDR3 region is CAWKRTRNSPLHF. CDR3 DNA sequence: TGTGCCTGGAAGCGGACCCGGAATTCACCCCTCCACTTT.

Of note for this clonotype: A single base separates this from a much larger clone, so it may be a read error. The chain recombines TRBV27 with TRBJ2-7; 14 bases are a match to TRBD2. This CDR3 comprises 16 residues. V shed 5 bases and J 6 bases; nucleotides not matched to a gene: 9. Germline V gene lookup returns CDR1 MNHEY and CDR2 SMNVEV (reference sequence). The CDR3 DNA reads TGTGCCAGCAGTAGCTTCCCGGGACTAGCGGGAGTCGAGCAGTACTTC. Translation: CASSSFPGLAGVEQYF.

This clonotype occurred many times. The V gene is TRBV27, the J gene TRBJ1-6, with D possibly TRBD1 on 5 matching bases. Germline CDR1 reads MNHEY; CDR2 reads SMNVEV (reference sequence). The V and J ends lost 8 bases and 7 bases respectively, with 15 bases between them. CDR3 length equals 14 residues. The CDR3 here is CASSGTRENSPLHF. CDR3 nucleotide sequence: TGTGCCAGCTCAGGGACCAGGGAGAATTCACCCCTCCACTTT.

Ten or more counts support this clonotype. The chain joins TRBV5-1 to TRBJ1-4, with D possibly being TRBD1 (5 bases). V shed 4 bases and J shed 4 bases, with 14 bases lying between them. This CDR3 has 15 amino acids. The V gene's germline CDR1 is SGHRS and CDR2 YFSETQ. Written as DNA, the CDR3 is TGCGCCAGCAGCCTAGAGACAGACGTTAATGAAAAACTGTTTTTT. This encodes CASSLETDVNEKLFF.

This clonotype was seen a handful of times. This chain links TRBV6-1 with TRBJ2-3; maybe TRBD2 (6 bases). V was trimmed by 7 bases and J by 5 bases, leaving 13 bases between them. The V gene's germline CDR1 is MNHNS and CDR2 SASEGT. The CDR3 contains 13 residues. CDR3: CASNPGAEDTQYF. In DNA form, the CDR3 reads TGTGCCAGCAACCCGGGAGCGGAAGATACGCAGTATTTT.

There are many counts of this clonotype. The chain uses TRBV11-2 and TRBJ1-3, with TRBD1 matching 9 bases. CDR3 length: 16 amino acids. After removal of 5 bases from V and 0 bases from J, the junction contained 5 bases not matched to a gene. CDR1 is SGHAT, CDR2 FQNNGV, per germline. The CDR3 loop reads CASSVGQGFSGNTIYF. DNA for the CDR3: TGTGCCAGCAGCGTGGGACAGGGATTCTCTGGAAACACCATATATTTT. The full variable domain, with the rest looked up from reference TRBV11-2 and TRBJ1-3, is EAGVAQSPRYKIIEKRQSVAFWCNPISGHATLYWYQQILGQGPKLLIQFQNNGVVDDSQLPKDRFSAERLKGVDSTLKIQPAKLEDSAVYLCASSVGQGFSGNTIYFGEGSWLTVV.

This clonotype was counted ten times or more. The gene calls are TRBV5-1 and TRBJ2-3, with D possibly matching TRBD1 (7 bases). Germline V gene data show CDR1 as SGHRS and CDR2 as YFSETQ. The CDR3 contains 15 residues. Trimming removed 10 bases from V and 4 bases from J, with 22 bases in between. The CDR3 DNA sequence: TGCGCCGGAGGGAAGGGACAGAGAGCACCAGATACGCAGTATTTT. Translation: CAGGKGQRAPDTQYF.

This chain connects TRBV7-9 to TRBJ2-3, with 13 bases that match TRBD2. The CDR3 has 15 amino acids. Trimming removed 5 bases from V and 5 bases from J; junction bases left unmatched: 4. Germline values: CDR1 SEHNR, CDR2 FQNEAQ (reference sequence). The CDR3 DNA follows: TGTGCCAGCAGCAGGGGACTAGCGGGACAAGATACGCAGTATTTT. It translates to CASSRGLAGQDTQYF.

This clonotype was observed at least ten times. The chain employs TRBV11-2 and TRBJ1-2; the D gene is possibly TRBD1 (5 bases). CDR3 length: 14 amino acids. The V end was cut by 0 bases, the J end by 8 bases, with 13 bases between. The germline CDR1 and CDR2 sequences are SGHAT and FQNNGV. CDR3 region: CASSLDMTAGGYTF. The CDR3 DNA is TGTGCCAGCAGCTTAGATATGACAGCGGGAGGCTACACCTTC.

At least ten counts were recorded for this clonotype. The DNA for the CDR3 is TGTGCCAGCAGAAATTACAGGGGTCAAGAGACCCAGTACTTC. It yields the protein CASRNYRGQETQYF. The chain recombines TRBV11-2 with TRBJ2-5, with 7 bases aligning to TRBD1. Germline V CDR1 and CDR2: SGHAT, FQNNGV. The CDR3 contains 14 residues. J was trimmed by 2 bases and V by 6 bases; bases with no gene match: 6. Full variable domain (outside the CDR3, taken from reference TRBV11-2 and TRBJ2-5): EAGVAQSPRYKIIEKRQSVAFWCNPISGHATLYWYQQILGQGPKLLIQFQNNGVVDDSQLPKDRFSAERLKGVDSTLKIQPAKLEDSAVYLCASRNYRGQETQYFGPGTRLLVL.

This clonotype was counted at least ten times. The chain employs TRBV10-3 and TRBJ1-3, with 8 positions matching TRBD1. CDR1 and CDR2 (germline): ENHRY, SYGVKD. Trimming removed 11 bases from V and 4 bases from J; junction bases left unmatched: 10. The CDR3 is 14 amino acids. The CDR3 nucleotides read TGTGCCGCGCGCCCCCGGGACAGGGGAAACACCATATATTTT. As protein: CAARPRDRGNTIYF.

In this sample, this clonotype turned up many times. The chain combines TRBV7-9 with TRBJ2-1, with 10 nucleotides matching TRBD2. This CDR3 region has 15 residues. Germline assignment: CDR1 SEHNR and CDR2 FQNEAQ (reference sequence). V trimming: 5 bases; J trimming: 4 bases; junction bases outside the gene matches: 5. In nucleotides, the CDR3 is TGTGCCAGCAGCCCCGGACTAGCGGAATACAATGAGCAGTTCTTC. Protein sequence: CASSPGLAEYNEQFF.

This clonotype was picked up many times. The chain uses TRBV5-1 and TRBJ2-7; TRBD2 might be the D (6 bases). V gave up 4 bases and J gave up 4 bases, with 18 bases separating them. Per the germline V gene, CDR1 is SGHRS and CDR2 is YFSETQ. This CDR3 region has 15 residues. CDR3 region: CASSGTASSTYEQYF. The CDR3 coding sequence is TGCGCCAGCAGCGGGACTGCCTCCTCTACTTACGAGCAGTACTTC.